This TCR beta chain was sequenced in a study of OX40 agonist ivuxolimab in advanced cancers. Study-wide context: The study gave patients intravenous ivuxolimab at 0.01 to 10 mg/kg every 2 weeks. Patients with hepatocellular carcinoma, melanoma, renal cell or head and neck cancer made up the dose-escalation patients. Partial responses were recorded for three patients, including one with hepatocellular carcinoma and two with cutaneous melanoma.

A word on this clone: Its specificity is unknown.

Assay used: immunoSEQ multiplex PCR; TCRdb lists only in-frame clones, some missing. Counted here are 55,000 to 70,000 clones, around 82% occurring once; the ten biggest clones make up under 2.5%. Germline CDR1 and CDR2: LNHDA and SQIVND (reference sequence). The CDR3 has 14 residues. Between the trimmed V and J ends, which lost 6 bases and 2 bases, there was a span of 13 bases. Study-level findings and limits: The work left the antigen specificity of expanded peripheral T cells undetermined.

The sequences come from CD4+ or CD8+ T cells sorted from blood, collected in a trial of the OX40 agonist ivuxolimab. This TCR was sampled from an adult with an advanced solid tumor such as melanoma, head and neck, liver or kidney cancer. The rearrangement joins TRBV19 to TRBJ1-2, with a possible D match to TRBD1 (5 bases). This CDR3 is CASSPPNRNYGYTF. The CDR3 DNA sequence: TGTGCCAGTAGCCCACCGAACAGGAACTATGGCTACACCTTC.